One sample yielded the 26 T cell receptor beta chains listed below, sequenced in a study. TCRdb redid the calling of the 5' RACE reads with MiXCR, one entry per CDR3 protein. The profile shows under 9,500 distinct CDR3 sequences, approximately 31% of them singletons. Tregs were sorted as CD4+CD25+CD127-/low cells. The sample consisted of Tregs sorted from blood. The receptors stem from a female donor with breast cancer.

This clonotype was seen only a few times. The chain carries TRBV12-3 or TRBV12-4 and TRBJ2-1; a possible D gene is TRBD2 (7 bases). CDR3 size: 15 residues. V lost 1 base to trimming and J lost 7 bases, with 14 bases between them. In DNA form, the CDR3 reads TGTGCCAGCAGTTTAGAGACAAGGGGGGGAAATGAGCAGTTCTTC. The encoded protein is CASSLETRGGNEQFF.

This clonotype has a single count. Just one base apart from a much larger clone, this may be a read error. The chain has TRBV11-1 and TRBJ2-7, with 11 positions matching TRBD2. V lost 9 bases and J lost 4; bases outside the gene matches: 5. CDR1 is SGHAT, CDR2 FQDESV, per germline (reference sequence). The CDR3 is 13 residues long. This chain's CDR3 is CARRLAGGYEQYF. As DNA, the CDR3 is TGTGCCAGGAGGCTAGCGGGAGGTTACGAGCAGTACTTC.

Sample share makes this clonotype medium-sized (0.01 to 0.1%). The rearrangement links TRBV20-1 to TRBJ2-1; 10 nucleotides match TRBD1. Germline assignment: CDR1 DFQATT and CDR2 SNEGSKA (reference sequence). The CDR3 consists of 15 residues. Trimming at V came to 2 bases and at J to 8 bases, leaving 9 bases not matched to a gene. This chain's CDR3 is CSARPLGQGMYEQFF. The CDR3 DNA reads as TGCAGTGCTAGACCCCTGGGACAGGGGATGTATGAGCAGTTCTTC.

Only a few counts were recorded for this clonotype. The chain employs TRBV7-2 and TRBJ2-3, with 10 bases identical to TRBD1. Germline values: CDR1 SGHTA, CDR2 FQGNSA. Trimming at V came to 5 bases and at J to 4 bases, leaving 3 bases not matched to a gene. The CDR3 sequence is 14 residues long. The CDR3 DNA reads TGTGCCAGCAGCCCGACAGGGGGCGCAGATACGCAGTATTTT. It yields the protein CASSPTGGADTQYF.

The sample holds a few counts of this clonotype. DNA for the CDR3: TGTGCCAGCTCACCACCGAACACCGGGGAGCTGTTTTTT. Protein: CASSPPNTGELFF. The rearrangement uses TRBV18 and TRBJ2-2; D call uncertain. Germline V gene sequence: CDR1 KGHSH, CDR2 LQKENI. Trimming left V 0 bases short and J 1 base short, with 0 bases between. This CDR3 contains 13 residues.

Concerning this clonotype itself: The CDR3 end shows no conserved phenylalanine or tryptophan, and so a read error is likely. The chain joins TRBV7-2 to TRBJ2-1; D ambiguous. Trimming pared 5 bases from V and 6 bases from J, leaving 5 bases between. Germline-derived CDR1 and CDR2 are SGHTA and FQGNSA. The CDR3 is 11 residues long. This CDR3 reads CASSPVNEQFL. In DNA, the CDR3 is TGTGCCAGCAGCCCCGTCAATGAGCAGTTCCTC.

The chain carries TRBV30 and TRBJ1-1; 7 bases map to TRBD1. Germline V gene lookup returns CDR1 GTSNPN and CDR2 SVGIG (reference sequence). The CDR3 extends over 16 amino acids. Germline trimming cut 7 bases from V and 1 base from J; bases unmatched to any gene: 15. This CDR3 reads CASTTGAGYGNTEAFF. DNA for the CDR3: TGTGCCTCCACCACAGGGGCGGGATACGGGAACACTGAAGCTTTCTTT. The full variable domain, in which reference TRBV30 and TRBJ1-1 provide the parts outside the CDR3, is SQTIHQWPATLVQPVGSPLSLECTVEGTSNPNLYWYRQAAGRGLQLLFYSVGIGQISSEVPQNLSASRPQDRQFILSSKKLLLSDSGFYLCASTTGAGYGNTEAFFGQGTRLTVV.

V is TRBV4-3 and J is TRBJ1-1, with D perhaps matching TRBD1 (5 bases). Trimming stripped 4 bases from V and 1 base from J, with 13 bases between. The CDR3 consists of 15 residues. Germline lookup yields CDR1 LGHNA and CDR2 YSLEER. The CDR3 nucleotides read TGCGCCAGCAGCCCAGGATCGGGGGGGAACACTGAAGCTTTCTTT. This gives the protein CASSPGSGGNTEAFF.

In this sample, this clonotype is medium-sized. The V and J genes are TRBV6-6 and TRBJ1-3; D ambiguous. CDR3 length: 16 residues. CDR1 MNHNY and CDR2 SVGAGI come from the germline V gene (reference sequence). Trimming removed 7 bases at V and 1 base at J, with 17 bases between. The CDR3 DNA follows: TGTGCCAGCAATAACCCTATTGGTCTATCTGGAAACACCATATATTTT. It yields the protein CASNNPIGLSGNTIYF.

This clonotype was observed a handful of times. This chain links TRBV11-3 with TRBJ2-2; no firm D call. The CDR3 has 13 residues. Germline CDR1 SGHNT, CDR2 YENEEA. Trimming took off 1 base at V and 7 bases at J, with 7 bases between the two ends. CDR3 loop: CASSLVWGGELFF. The CDR3 bases are TGTGCCAGCAGCTTAGTGTGGGGCGGGGAGCTGTTTTTT.

Only one count was recorded for this clonotype. A junction boundary mismatches the germline segment, possibly from a read error. J is TRBJ2-7 and V is TRBV5-1, with D possibly matching TRBD1 (6 bases). There are 14 residues in the CDR3. Germline values: CDR1 SGHRS, CDR2 YFSETQ. CDR3 protein: CASSFGGSTYKQYF. The CDR3 nucleotides read TGCGCCAGCAGCTTTGGGGGCAGTACCTACAAGCAGTACTTC.

This chain connects TRBV6-6 to TRBJ2-3; no reliable D call. The CDR3 is 13 amino acids. Germline CDR1 is MNHNY and CDR2 is SVGAGI (reference sequence). Trimming removed 7 bases from V and 4 bases from J, with 12 bases in between. CDR3 amino acids: CASIKDRADTQYF. CDR3 DNA sequence: TGTGCCAGCATTAAAGACCGAGCAGATACGCAGTATTTT.

As to this clonotype: A read error may be the cause here, since a much bigger clone is one base away. The chain employs TRBV20-1 and TRBJ2-1, with 13 bases fitting TRBD2. V lost 2 bases and J lost 14; bases outside the gene matches: 9. CDR3 length equals 14 residues. The germline CDR1 and CDR2 sequences are DFQATT and SNEGSKA (reference sequence). CDR3 DNA: TGCAGTGCTAGATCCGGGACTAGCGGGATAGTTGAGTTCTTC. It yields the protein CSARSGTSGIVEFF.

This chain joins TRBV12-3 or TRBV12-4 and TRBJ1-1; 7 positions match TRBD1. Trimming removed 5 bases from V and 3 bases from J; junction bases left unmatched: 9. The CDR3 runs to 15 residues. Written as DNA, the CDR3 is TGTGCCAGCAGTACCCGACAGGGTACGGACACTGAAGCTTTCTTT. Amino acid sequence: CASSTRQGTDTEAFF.

Comment on this clonotype: The junction departs from the called germline gene at one end, perhaps through a read error. The chain carries TRBV7-2 and TRBJ2-2, with a tentative D call TRBD2 (5 bases). CDR1 is SGHTA and CDR2 is FQGNSA in the germline V gene. The length of the CDR3 is 16 residues. This CDR3 reads CVSGLVSGSNTGELFF. The DNA of the CDR3 is TGTGTCAGCGGCTTAGTTTCTGGGAGCAACACCGGGGAGCTGTTTTTC.

This clonotype has a single count. This could be a read error, since a much larger clone is one nucleotide away. This chain uses TRBV6-6 with TRBJ1-5, with D unresolved. Per the germline V gene, CDR1 is MNHNY and CDR2 is SVGAGI (reference sequence). The CDR3 is 13 amino acids. CDR3 coding DNA: TGTTCCCACCGTTCGGCAGACAATCAGCCCCAGCATTTT. Amino acid sequence: CSHRSADNQPQHF.

This chain links TRBV7-2 with TRBJ2-7, with D possibly being TRBD2 (6 bases). In germline, CDR1 is SGHTA, CDR2 FQGNSA. The V end was cut by 1 base, the J end by 3 bases, with 10 bases between. The CDR3 totals 14 residues. The CDR3 loop reads CASSLGAGFYEQYF. The DNA for the CDR3 is TGTGCCAGCAGCTTAGGCGCGGGGTTCTACGAGCAGTACTTC.

V is TRBV7-3 and J is TRBJ2-1, with D perhaps matching TRBD2 (5 bases). V shed 5 bases and J shed 5 bases, with 13 bases lying between them. CDR1 SGHTA and CDR2 FQGTGA come from the germline V gene. The length of the CDR3 is 14 residues. CDR3 in DNA: TGTGCCAGCAGCCCGTCGACTACTCACAATGAGCAGTTCTTC. Protein product: CASSPSTTHNEQFF.

Points on this clonotype: This may arise from a read error, as a much more abundant clone is one base away. The V and J genes are TRBV20-1 and TRBJ2-1; D uncertain. CDR1 and CDR2 (germline): DFQATT, SNEGSKA (reference sequence). The CDR3 loop spans 15 amino acids. With 0 bases removed from V and 9 bases from J, the gap between germline ends came to 18 bases. The CDR3 sequence: CSARDSREISGEQFF. The DNA for the CDR3 is TGCAGTGCTAGAGATTCCCGCGAGATTTCTGGTGAGCAGTTCTTC.

The J gene is TRBJ2-4, the V gene TRBV20-1; 7 nucleotides match TRBD2. This CDR3 is 15 amino acids long. The germline V gene encodes CDR1 DFQATT and CDR2 SNEGSKA (reference sequence). The V gene end was trimmed by 6 bases and the J gene end by 0 bases; junction bases not matched to a gene: 8. CDR3 sequence reads: CSAKGDYTAKNIQYF. Here the CDR3 DNA reads TGCAGTGCCAAAGGGGACTACACAGCCAAAAACATTCAGTACTTC.

By share of the sample, this clonotype is medium-sized. V usage is TRBV15 and J usage is TRBJ1-5; D call uncertain. There are 13 residues in the CDR3. V was cut by 4 bases and J by 10 bases, with 14 bases left in between. Looked up from germline, CDR1 is LNHNV and CDR2 is YYDKDF (reference sequence). CDR3 nucleotides: TGTGCCACCAGCATAGAATTGTTCAGCCCCCAGCATTTT. Translating it yields CATSIELFSPQHF.

Judged by abundance, this clonotype is medium-sized (0.01 to 0.1%). The rearrangement links TRBV6-2 or TRBV6-3 to TRBJ2-2; D assignment may be TRBD1 or TRBD2 (6 bases each). The germline V and J ends were trimmed by 7 bases and 5 bases, with 20 bases remaining between them. Germline assignment: CDR1 MNHEY and CDR2 SVGEGT. CDR3 length: 16 amino acids. CDR3 protein: CASNILQGGETGELFF. In DNA form, the CDR3 reads TGTGCCAGCAATATACTACAGGGAGGAGAGACCGGGGAGCTGTTTTTT.

This chain connects TRBV4-2 to TRBJ1-2; TRBD1 is a possible D gene (5 bases). Trimming removed 5 bases at V and 4 bases at J, with 14 bases between. The CDR3 covers 14 residues. CDR1 LGHNA and CDR2 YNFKEQ come from the germline V gene. Here the CDR3 reads CASSSGTGAYGYTF. The CDR3 nucleotides are TGTGCCAGCAGCTCAGGGACGGGCGCCTATGGCTACACCTTC.

The table lists this clonotype with a few counts. V gene TRBV20-1 combines with J gene TRBJ2-5, with D hard to call. Trimming pared 0 bases from V and 3 bases from J, leaving 11 bases between. The CDR3 runs to 14 residues. Looked up from germline, CDR1 is DFQATT and CDR2 is SNEGSKA (reference sequence). The CDR3 coding sequence is TGCAGTGCTAGAGATTCCGGGCTAAAAGAGACCCAGTACTTC. Residues: CSARDSGLKETQYF.

This chain uses TRBV12-3 or TRBV12-4 with TRBJ2-6; 11 positions agree with TRBD2. Trimming cost V 8 bases and J 4 bases; bases outside gene matches: 10. The CDR3 is 17 residues long. The CDR3 loop is CASVGLAVKSGANVLTF. As DNA, the CDR3 is TGTGCCAGCGTGGGACTAGCGGTAAAGTCCGGGGCCAACGTCCTGACTTTC.

The chain joins TRBV6-6 to TRBJ2-3; tentative D call: TRBD1 (5 bases). There are 15 residues in the CDR3. The V end lost 0 bases, the J end lost 6 bases, and 13 bases lay between the germline ends. CDR1 is MNHNY and CDR2 is SVGAGI in the germline V gene (reference sequence). As DNA, the CDR3 is TGTGCCAGCAGTTACTCGCCCGCTAGGGGCGATACGCAGTATTTT. Amino acid sequence: CASSYSPARGDTQYF.